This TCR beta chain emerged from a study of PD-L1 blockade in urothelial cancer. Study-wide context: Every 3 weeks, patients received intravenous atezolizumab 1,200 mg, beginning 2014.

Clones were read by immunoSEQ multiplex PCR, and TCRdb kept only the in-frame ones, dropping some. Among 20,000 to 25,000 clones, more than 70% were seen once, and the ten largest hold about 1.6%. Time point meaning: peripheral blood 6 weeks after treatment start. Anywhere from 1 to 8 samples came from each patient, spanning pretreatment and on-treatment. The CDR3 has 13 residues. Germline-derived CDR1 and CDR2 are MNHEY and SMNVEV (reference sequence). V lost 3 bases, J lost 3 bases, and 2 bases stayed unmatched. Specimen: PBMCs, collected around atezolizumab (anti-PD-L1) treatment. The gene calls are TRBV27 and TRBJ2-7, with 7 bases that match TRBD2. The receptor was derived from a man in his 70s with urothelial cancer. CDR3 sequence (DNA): TGTGCCAGCAGTTTGGCTAGCGGCTACGAGCAGTACTTC. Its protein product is CASSLASGYEQYF.